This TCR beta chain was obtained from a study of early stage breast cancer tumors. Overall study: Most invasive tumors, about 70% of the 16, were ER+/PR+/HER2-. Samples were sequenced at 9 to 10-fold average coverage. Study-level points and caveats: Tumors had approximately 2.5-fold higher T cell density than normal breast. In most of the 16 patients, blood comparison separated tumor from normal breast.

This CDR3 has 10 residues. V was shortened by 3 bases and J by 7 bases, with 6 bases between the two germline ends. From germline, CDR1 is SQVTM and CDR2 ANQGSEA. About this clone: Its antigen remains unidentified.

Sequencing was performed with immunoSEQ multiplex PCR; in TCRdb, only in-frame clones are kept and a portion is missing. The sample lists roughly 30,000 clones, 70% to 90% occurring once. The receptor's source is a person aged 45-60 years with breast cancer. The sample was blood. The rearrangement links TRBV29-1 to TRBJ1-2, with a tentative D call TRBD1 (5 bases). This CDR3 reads CSVDGGGYTF. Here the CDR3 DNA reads TGCAGCGTTGATGGGGGTGGCTACACCTTC.